Below, 27 T cell receptor beta chains from the same sample are listed, as sequenced in a study of T-cell memory formation after mild COVID-19. TCRdb independently ran MiXCR on the 5' RACE reads; one entry per CDR3 protein. The table has about 58,000 distinct CDR3 sequences, about a quarter seen once; the top ten hold around 40%. The sample comprised PBMCs or a T cell subset sorted from them (not recorded which). The receptors originated from a man younger than 30 who had mild COVID-19 (a few samples of this study predate the infection). Cell type and time point are not known.

The chain links TRBV5-4 to TRBJ1-5, with D maybe TRBD1 (5 bases). CDR1 is SGHNT and CDR2 is YYREEE in the germline V gene (reference sequence). Trimming took off 4 bases at V and 6 bases at J, with 11 bases between the two ends. This CDR3 is built from 13 residues. The CDR3 here is CASSQGAGQPQHF. The CDR3 nucleotides read TGTGCCAGCAGCCAAGGGGCGGGTCAGCCCCAGCATTTT.

This clonotype was seen more than once but under ten times. CDR3 DNA sequence: TGTGCCAGCAGCCACCTGGCAGGAATTAATGAAAAACTGTTTTTT. It is translated as CASSHLAGINEKLFF. The genes are TRBV6-5 and TRBJ1-4; no clear D gene. The V gene lost 6 bases and the J gene lost 4 bases, with 15 bases spanning the gap. This CDR3 is built from 15 residues. Germline lookup yields CDR1 MNHEY and CDR2 SVGAGI.

The chain recombines TRBV7-9 with TRBJ2-3; 7 bases match TRBD2. After removal of 5 bases from V and 0 bases from J, the junction contained 8 bases not matched to a gene. CDR3 length: 16 amino acids. Per the germline V gene, CDR1 is SEHNR and CDR2 is FQNEAQ (reference sequence). The chain's CDR3 is CASSPSGRGSTDTQYF. The CDR3 DNA follows: TGTGCCAGCAGCCCGTCTGGGCGGGGGAGCACAGATACGCAGTATTTT.

The chain has TRBV6-6 and TRBJ2-7; maybe TRBD1 (5 bases). The CDR3 is made up of 12 amino acids. V gave up 6 bases and J gave up 4 bases, with 10 bases separating them. CDR1 MNHNY and CDR2 SVGAGI come from the germline V gene (reference sequence). CDR3 nucleotides: TGTGCCAGCAGCCCTACAGGTTACGAGCAGTACGTC. Its protein is CASSPTGYEQYV.

V gene TRBV5-6 combines with J gene TRBJ1-5, with D perhaps matching TRBD1 (6 bases). CDR1 is SGHDT and CDR2 is YYEEEE in the germline V gene. Trimming removed 6 bases from V and 7 bases from J, with 23 bases in between. CDR3 size: 16 residues. The chain's CDR3 is CASTARGGAGWQPQHF. The CDR3 nucleotides are TGTGCCAGCACAGCGAGGGGGGGCGCAGGCTGGCAGCCCCAGCATTTT.

This clonotype was seen at least ten times. The gene calls are TRBV4-3 and TRBJ2-3; 13 bases map to TRBD2. The germline gives CDR1 LGHNA, CDR2 YSLEER. Germline trimming cut 0 bases from V and 4 bases from J; bases unmatched to any gene: 4. The CDR3 extends over 17 amino acids. The CDR3 DNA follows: TGCGCCAGCAGCCAAGATTTAGGACTAGCGGGGGCAGATACGCAGTATTTT. Encoded protein: CASSQDLGLAGADTQYF.

This clonotype has at least ten counts. This rearrangement joins TRBV6-1 to TRBJ1-3; weak D call: TRBD1 (6 bases). Trimming cost V 1 base and J 6 bases, with 10 bases left between them. Germline loops: CDR1 MNHNS, CDR2 SASEGT. CDR3 length equals 14 residues. Here the CDR3 DNA reads TGTGCCAGCAGTGAAGAGGAGGGGGTAAACACCATATATTTT. Its protein is CASSEEEGVNTIYF.

The chain recombines TRBV5-6 with TRBJ1-2, with D unresolved. Germline CDR1 is SGHDT and CDR2 is YYEEEE. The length of the CDR3 is 16 residues. The V end lost 4 bases, the J end lost 3 bases, and 19 bases lay between the germline ends. The CDR3 DNA sequence: TGTGCCAGCAGCGATAAGGACCGTGGCGGCCACTATGGCTACACCTTC. Translation gives CASSDKDRGGHYGYTF. Based on the CDR3 plus reference TRBV5-6 and TRBJ1-2, the full variable domain is DAGVTQSPTHLIKTRGQQVTLRCSPKSGHDTVSWYQQALGQGPQFIFQYYEEEERQRGNFPDRFSGHQFPNYSSELNVNALLLGDSALYLCASSDKDRGGHYGYTFGSGTRLTVV.

The chain uses TRBV6-2 or TRBV6-3 and TRBJ1-2, with D possibly TRBD1 on 6 matching bases. From germline, CDR1 is MNHEY and CDR2 SVGEGT. The V and J ends lost 5 bases and 3 bases respectively, with 16 bases between them. The CDR3 covers 15 residues. CDR3 sequence reads: CASSEEEQGYYGYTF. CDR3 nucleotides: TGTGCCAGCAGTGAAGAGGAACAGGGCTACTATGGCTACACCTTC.

This chain connects TRBV6-1 to TRBJ1-1, with 8 nucleotides matching TRBD1. The CDR3 runs to 13 residues. Germline CDR1 reads MNHNS; CDR2 reads SASEGT. V dropped 6 bases and J dropped 1; count of bases not matched to a gene: 1. CDR3 bases: TGTGCCAGCAGGGGGACAGGGAACACTGAAGCTTTCTTT. Amino acid sequence: CASRGTGNTEAFF.

The V and J genes are TRBV11-2 and TRBJ2-3; possibly TRBD2 for D (5 bases). In germline, CDR1 is SGHAT, CDR2 FQNNGV. V dropped 3 bases and J dropped 3 bases, with 10 bases sitting between them. This CDR3 is 14 amino acids long. The CDR3 sequence: CASSLAWETDTQYF. As DNA, the CDR3 is TGTGCCAGCAGCTTGGCCTGGGAGACAGATACGCAGTATTTT.

This clonotype came up a few times. The chain has TRBV15 and TRBJ2-1, with D maybe TRBD2 (6 bases). In germline, CDR1 is LNHNV, CDR2 YYDKDF (reference sequence). The CDR3 length is 15 residues. V lost 1 base to trimming and J lost 2 bases, with 9 bases between them. The CDR3 sequence: CATSRVGGTYNEQFF. The CDR3 DNA reads as TGTGCCACCAGCAGAGTTGGGGGGACCTACAATGAGCAGTTCTTC. The whole variable domain, remainder taken from reference TRBV15 and TRBJ2-1, is DAMVIQNPRYQVTQFGKPVTLSCSQTLNHNVMYWYQQKSSQAPKLLFHYYDKDFNNEADTPDNFQSRRPNTSFCFLDIRSPGLGDTAMYLCATSRVGGTYNEQFFGPGTRLTVL.

The V and J genes are TRBV7-2 and TRBJ2-3; 9 nucleotides match TRBD1. This CDR3 is built from 15 residues. V trimming: 5 bases; J trimming: 4 bases; junction bases outside the gene matches: 7. The germline V gene has CDR1 SGHTA and CDR2 FQGNSA. CDR3 coding DNA: TGTGCCAGCAGCCCCCCGACAGGGGGGGCAGATACGCAGTATTTT. As protein: CASSPPTGGADTQYF.

J is TRBJ2-1 and V is TRBV4-1; D remains ambiguous. Germline V gene sequence: CDR1 MGHRA, CDR2 YSYEKL. The CDR3 is 14 residues long. V was trimmed by 0 bases and J by 6 bases, leaving 9 bases between them. This chain's CDR3 is CASSQDPGLNEQFF. DNA of the CDR3: TGCGCCAGCAGCCAAGATCCGGGCCTCAATGAGCAGTTCTTC.

The CDR3 loop is CASSLSGRDEQYF. CDR3 DNA sequence: TGCGCCAGCAGCTTGTCAGGCCGGGATGAGCAGTACTTC. The chain couples TRBV5-1 to TRBJ2-7, with D tentatively TRBD2 (5 bases). CDR3 length: 13 residues. In germline, CDR1 is SGHRS, CDR2 YFSETQ. The germline V and J ends were trimmed by 1 base and 7 bases, with 12 bases remaining between them.

The rearrangement joins TRBV19 to TRBJ2-7; D possibly corresponds to TRBD1 (6 bases). Germline V gene lookup returns CDR1 LNHDA and CDR2 SQIVND (reference sequence). V dropped 5 bases and J dropped 4 bases, with 12 bases sitting between them. The CDR3 has 13 residues. DNA for the CDR3: TGTGCCAGTAGTCCTGGGGGCGCGTACGAGCAGTACTTC. Translated: CASSPGGAYEQYF.

The chain combines TRBV4-1 with TRBJ1-5; weak D call: TRBD1 (5 bases). Germline V lookup: CDR1 MGHRA, CDR2 YSYEKL. Trimming took 0 bases from V and 6 from J, leaving 12 bases between them. The CDR3 loop spans 15 amino acids. CDR3 sequence (DNA): TGCGCCAGCAGCCAAGAAGGGGTTTACTCTCAGCCCCAGCATTTT. Translating gives CASSQEGVYSQPQHF.

This chain links TRBV4-1 with TRBJ2-7; D is perhaps TRBD2 (5 bases). The germline gives CDR1 MGHRA, CDR2 YSYEKL. Trimming stripped 3 bases from V and 2 bases from J, with 8 bases between. The CDR3 runs 13 residues. DNA for the CDR3: TGCGCCAGCAGCCAGGGGAGCCCCTACGAGCAGTACTTC. Its protein is CASSQGSPYEQYF.

This clonotype was counted many times. J is TRBJ1-5 and V is TRBV23-1; D ambiguous. TRBV23-1 is sorted into the ORF group, with uncertain function. CDR3 length: 16 amino acids. V was clipped by 3 bases and J by 2 bases, with 14 bases between them. In DNA, the CDR3 is TGCGCCAGCAGTCACCTGGACCGGAGGGGCAATCAGCCCCAGCATTTT. Translated: CASSHLDRRGNQPQHF.

This chain joins TRBV5-1 and TRBJ2-7; the D gene could be TRBD1 or TRBD2 (5 bases each). CDR1 and CDR2 (germline): SGHRS, YFSETQ. The CDR3 is 14 residues long. Trimming took off 1 base at V and 4 bases at J, with 12 bases between the two ends. This CDR3 is CASSLWDDGYEQYF. CDR3 DNA sequence: TGCGCCAGCAGCTTGTGGGACGACGGATACGAGCAGTACTTC. Drawing the rest from reference TRBV5-1 and TRBJ2-7, the complete variable domain is KAGVTQTPRYLIKTRGQQVTLSCSPISGHRSVSWYQQTPGQGLQFLFEYFSETQRNKGNFPGRFSGRQFSNSRSEMNVSTLELGDSALYLCASSLWDDGYEQYFGPGTRLTVT.

The chain links TRBV7-6 to TRBJ1-3; no clear D. Germline V CDR1 and CDR2: SGHVS, FNYEAQ. Between the trimmed V and J ends, which lost 1 base and 8 bases, there was a span of 9 bases. The CDR3 contains 13 residues. CDR3 protein: CASSLGEADTIYF. CDR3 coding DNA: TGTGCCAGCAGCTTAGGGGAGGCGGACACCATATATTTT.

This clonotype has a handful of counts. The V and J genes are TRBV15 and TRBJ1-5, with unresolved D. Trimming took 0 bases from V and 0 from J, leaving 9 bases between them. The germline gives CDR1 LNHNV, CDR2 YYDKDF (reference sequence). The CDR3 covers 16 residues. The CDR3 coding sequence is TGTGCCACCAGCAGAGAGTCGACCTATAGCAATCAGCCCCAGCATTTT. This translates into CATSRESTYSNQPQHF.

The chain recombines TRBV7-9 with TRBJ2-1, with D perhaps matching TRBD2 (6 bases). The germline gives CDR1 SEHNR, CDR2 FQNEAQ (reference sequence). V lost 5 bases to trimming and J lost 5 bases, with 10 bases between them. The CDR3 covers 13 residues. CDR3 sequence: CASSPRDHNEQFF. CDR3 nucleotides: TGTGCCAGCAGCCCGCGGGACCACAATGAGCAGTTCTTC. Variable domain in full (rest from reference TRBV7-9 and TRBJ2-1): DTGVSQNPRHKITKRGQNVTFRCDPISEHNRLYWYRQTLGQGPEFLTYFQNEAQLEKSRLLSDRFSAERPKGSFSTLEIQRTEQGDSAMYLCASSPRDHNEQFFGPGTRLTVL.

This rearrangement joins TRBV28 to TRBJ1-2, with 7 positions matching TRBD1. The CDR3 loop spans 13 amino acids. Trimming cost V 4 bases and J 4 bases; bases outside gene matches: 3. Germline V lookup: CDR1 MDHEN, CDR2 SYDVKM. CDR3 amino acids: CASSSKGAYGYTF. Written as DNA, the CDR3 is TGTGCCAGCAGTTCAAAGGGGGCCTATGGCTACACCTTC.

This clonotype was seen more than once but under ten times. The V gene is TRBV12-3 or TRBV12-4, the J gene TRBJ2-1; a possible D gene is TRBD2 (6 bases). The CDR3 runs to 12 residues. Trimming stripped 6 bases from V and 12 bases from J, with 15 bases between. CDR3 sequence reads: CASRRDSMLQFF. DNA of the CDR3: TGTGCCAGCAGGCGGGACTCCATGTTGCAGTTCTTC.

This rearrangement joins TRBV9 to TRBJ2-1; maybe TRBD2 (6 bases). This CDR3 is built from 15 residues. V lost 0 bases to trimming and J lost 5 bases, with 12 bases between them. Germline V gene sequence: CDR1 SGDLS, CDR2 YYNGEE. The CDR3 spells CASSVVLATHNEQFF. The CDR3 DNA reads as TGTGCCAGCAGCGTAGTCCTAGCGACCCACAATGAGCAGTTCTTC. Full variable domain (rest looked up from reference TRBV9 and TRBJ2-1): DSGVTQTPKHLITATGQRVTLRCSPRSGDLSVYWYQQSLDQGLQFLIQYYNGEERAKGNILERFSAQQFPDLHSELNLSSLELGDSALYFCASSVVLATHNEQFFGPGTRLTVL.

The table lists this clonotype with a count of one. CDR3: CSAGTGASTDTQYF. CDR3 DNA: TGCAGTGCTGGGACAGGGGCTAGCACAGATACGCAGTATTTT. V usage is TRBV20-1 and J usage is TRBJ2-3; 10 nucleotides line up with TRBD1. V shed 5 bases and J 0 bases; nucleotides not matched to a gene: 2. The germline V gene encodes CDR1 DFQATT and CDR2 SNEGSKA (reference sequence). The CDR3 is 14 residues long.